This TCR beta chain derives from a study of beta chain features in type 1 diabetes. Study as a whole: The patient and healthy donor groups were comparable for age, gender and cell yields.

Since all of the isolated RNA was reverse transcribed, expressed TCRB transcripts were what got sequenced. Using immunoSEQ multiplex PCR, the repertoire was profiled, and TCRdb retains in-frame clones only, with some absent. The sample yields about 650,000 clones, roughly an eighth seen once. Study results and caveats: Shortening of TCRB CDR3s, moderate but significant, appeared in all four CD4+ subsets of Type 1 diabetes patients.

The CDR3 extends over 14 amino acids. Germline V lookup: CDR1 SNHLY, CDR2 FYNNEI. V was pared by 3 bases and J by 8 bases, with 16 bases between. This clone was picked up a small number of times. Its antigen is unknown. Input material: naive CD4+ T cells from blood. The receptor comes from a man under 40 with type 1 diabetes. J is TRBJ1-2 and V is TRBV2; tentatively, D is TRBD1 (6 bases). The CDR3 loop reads CASSDTRRGGGYTF. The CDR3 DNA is TGTGCCAGCAGTGACACCCGTAGGGGGGGAGGCTACACCTTC.